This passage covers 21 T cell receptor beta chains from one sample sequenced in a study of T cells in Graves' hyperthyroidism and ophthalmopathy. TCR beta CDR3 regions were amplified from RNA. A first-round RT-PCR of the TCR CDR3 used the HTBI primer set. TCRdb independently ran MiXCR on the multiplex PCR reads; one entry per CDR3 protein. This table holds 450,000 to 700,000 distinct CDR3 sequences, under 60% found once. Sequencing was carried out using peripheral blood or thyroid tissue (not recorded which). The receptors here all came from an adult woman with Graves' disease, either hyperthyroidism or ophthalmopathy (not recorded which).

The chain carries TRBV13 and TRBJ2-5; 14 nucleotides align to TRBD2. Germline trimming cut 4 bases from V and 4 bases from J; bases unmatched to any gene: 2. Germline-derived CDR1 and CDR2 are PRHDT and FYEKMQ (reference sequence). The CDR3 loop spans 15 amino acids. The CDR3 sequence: CASSWTSGRLETQYF. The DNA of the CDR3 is TGTGCCAGCAGCTGGACTAGCGGGAGGTTAGAGACCCAGTACTTC.

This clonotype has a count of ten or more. CDR3 coding DNA: TGTGCCAGTAGTATCCAGGTAACGGCTTTCTTT. Amino acids: CASSIQVTAFF. V gene TRBV19 combines with J gene TRBJ1-1, with no clear D. This CDR3 region has 11 residues. V was trimmed by 3 bases and J by 11 bases, leaving 10 bases between them. Germline CDR1 LNHDA, CDR2 SQIVND (reference sequence).

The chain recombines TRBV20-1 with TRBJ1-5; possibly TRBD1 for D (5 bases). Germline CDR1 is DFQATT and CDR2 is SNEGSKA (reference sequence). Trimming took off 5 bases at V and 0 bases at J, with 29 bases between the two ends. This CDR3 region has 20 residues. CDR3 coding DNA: TGCAGTGCTGGGGACCCTAGGACTAGCGGAGGGTTACATAGCAATCAGCCCCAGCATTTT. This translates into CSAGDPRTSGGLHSNQPQHF.

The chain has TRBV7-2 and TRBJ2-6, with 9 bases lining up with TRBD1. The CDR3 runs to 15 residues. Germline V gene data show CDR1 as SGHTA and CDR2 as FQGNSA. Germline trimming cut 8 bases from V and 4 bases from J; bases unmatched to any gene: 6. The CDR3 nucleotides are TGTGCCAGCGCGCGGACAGGGGACGGGGCCAACGTCCTGACTTTC. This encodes CASARTGDGANVLTF.

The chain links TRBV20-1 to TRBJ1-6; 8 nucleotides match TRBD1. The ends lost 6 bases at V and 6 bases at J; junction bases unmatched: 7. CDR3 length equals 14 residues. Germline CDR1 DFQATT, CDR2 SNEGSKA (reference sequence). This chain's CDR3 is CSAHAGTGNSPLHF. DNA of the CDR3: TGCAGTGCACACGCCGGGACAGGTAATTCACCCCTCCACTTT.

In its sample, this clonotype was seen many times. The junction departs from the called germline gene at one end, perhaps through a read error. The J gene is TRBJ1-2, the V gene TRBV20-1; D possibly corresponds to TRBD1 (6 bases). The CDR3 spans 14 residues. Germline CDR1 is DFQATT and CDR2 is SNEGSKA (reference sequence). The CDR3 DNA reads TGCAGTGCAAGAGTGGGAAGGACAGTCTATGGCTACACCTTC. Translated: CSARVGRTVYGYTF.

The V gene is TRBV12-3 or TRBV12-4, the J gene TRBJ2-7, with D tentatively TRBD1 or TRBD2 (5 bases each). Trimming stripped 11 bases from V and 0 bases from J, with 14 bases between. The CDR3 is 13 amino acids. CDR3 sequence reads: CASGTESSYEQYF. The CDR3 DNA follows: TGTGCCTCCGGGACCGAGAGCTCCTACGAGCAGTACTTC.

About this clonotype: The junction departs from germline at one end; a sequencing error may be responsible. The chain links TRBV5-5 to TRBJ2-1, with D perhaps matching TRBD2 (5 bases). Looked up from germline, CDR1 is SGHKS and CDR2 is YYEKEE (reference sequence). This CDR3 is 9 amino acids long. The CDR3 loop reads CASSLDRGF. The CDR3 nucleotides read TGTGCCAGCAGCTTGGATCGGGGCTTC. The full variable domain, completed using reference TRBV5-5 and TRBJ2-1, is DAGVTQSPTHLIKTRGQQVTLRCSPISGHKSVSWYQQVLGQGPQFIFQYYEKEERGRGNFPDRFSARQFPNYSSELNVNALLLGDSALYLCASSLDRGFGPGTRLTVL.

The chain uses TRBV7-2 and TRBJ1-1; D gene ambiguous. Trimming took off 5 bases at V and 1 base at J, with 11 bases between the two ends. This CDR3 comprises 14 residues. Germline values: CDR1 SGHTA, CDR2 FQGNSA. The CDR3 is CASSAYRENTEAFF. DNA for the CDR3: TGTGCCAGCAGCGCATACCGGGAGAACACTGAAGCTTTCTTT.

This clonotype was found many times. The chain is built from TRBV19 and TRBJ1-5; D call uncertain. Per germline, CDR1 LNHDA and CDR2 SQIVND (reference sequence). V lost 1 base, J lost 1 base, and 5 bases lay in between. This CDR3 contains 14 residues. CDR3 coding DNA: TGTGCCAGTAGTATAGGGAACAGCAATCAGCCCCAGCATTTT. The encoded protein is CASSIGNSNQPQHF.

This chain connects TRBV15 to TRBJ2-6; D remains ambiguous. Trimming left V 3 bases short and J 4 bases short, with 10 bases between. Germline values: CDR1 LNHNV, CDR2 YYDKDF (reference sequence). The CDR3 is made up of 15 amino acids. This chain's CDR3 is CATSSDVSGANVLTF. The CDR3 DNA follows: TGTGCCACCAGCAGTGATGTCTCCGGGGCCAACGTCCTGACTTTC.

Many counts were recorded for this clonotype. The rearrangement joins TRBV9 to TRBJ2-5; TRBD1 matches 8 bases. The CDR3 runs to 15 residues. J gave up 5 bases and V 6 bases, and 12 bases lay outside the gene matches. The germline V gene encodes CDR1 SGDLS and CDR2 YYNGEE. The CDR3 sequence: CASTPGHRGYETQYF. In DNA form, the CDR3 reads TGTGCCAGCACCCCGGGGCACAGGGGGTATGAGACCCAGTACTTC.

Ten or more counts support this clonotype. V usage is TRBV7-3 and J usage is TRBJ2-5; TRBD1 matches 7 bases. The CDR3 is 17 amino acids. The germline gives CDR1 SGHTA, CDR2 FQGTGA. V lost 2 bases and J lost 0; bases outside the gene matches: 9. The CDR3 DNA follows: TGTGCCAGCAGCTTATCGCCTTTTGGGACAGACCAAGAGACCCAGTACTTC. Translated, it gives CASSLSPFGTDQETQYF.

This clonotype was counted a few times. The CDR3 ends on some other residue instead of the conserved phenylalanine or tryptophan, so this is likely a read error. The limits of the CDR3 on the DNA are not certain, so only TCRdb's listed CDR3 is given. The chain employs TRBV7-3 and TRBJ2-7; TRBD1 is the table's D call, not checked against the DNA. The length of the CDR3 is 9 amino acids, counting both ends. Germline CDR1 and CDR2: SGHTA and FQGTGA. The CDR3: CASGTGSLS.

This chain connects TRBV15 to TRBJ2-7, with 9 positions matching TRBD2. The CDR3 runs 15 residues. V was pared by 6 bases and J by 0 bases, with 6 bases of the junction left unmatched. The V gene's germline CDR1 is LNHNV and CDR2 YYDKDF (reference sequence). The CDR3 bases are TGTGCCACCAGTCTAGCGGGAACAGGCTCCTACGAGCAGTACTTC. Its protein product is CATSLAGTGSYEQYF.

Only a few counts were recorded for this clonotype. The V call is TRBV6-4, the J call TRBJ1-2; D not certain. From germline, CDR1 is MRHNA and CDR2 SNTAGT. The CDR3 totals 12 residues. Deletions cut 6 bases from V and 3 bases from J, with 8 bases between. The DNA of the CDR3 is TGTGCCAGCAGAGACGGGGACTATGGCTACACCTTC. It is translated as CASRDGDYGYTF.

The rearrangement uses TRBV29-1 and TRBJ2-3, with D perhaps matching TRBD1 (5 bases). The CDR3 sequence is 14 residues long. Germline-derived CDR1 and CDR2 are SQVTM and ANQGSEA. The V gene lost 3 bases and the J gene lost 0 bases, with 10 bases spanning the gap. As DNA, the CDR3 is TGCAGCGTTGACAGGGCAGGGAGCACAGATACGCAGTATTTT. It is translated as CSVDRAGSTDTQYF.

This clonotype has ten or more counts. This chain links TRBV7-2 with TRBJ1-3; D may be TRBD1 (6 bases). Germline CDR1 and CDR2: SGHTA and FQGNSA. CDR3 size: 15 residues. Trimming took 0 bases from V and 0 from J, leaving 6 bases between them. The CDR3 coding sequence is TGTGCCAGCAGCTTAGCAGGGGGCTCTGGAAACACCATATATTTT. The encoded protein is CASSLAGGSGNTIYF.

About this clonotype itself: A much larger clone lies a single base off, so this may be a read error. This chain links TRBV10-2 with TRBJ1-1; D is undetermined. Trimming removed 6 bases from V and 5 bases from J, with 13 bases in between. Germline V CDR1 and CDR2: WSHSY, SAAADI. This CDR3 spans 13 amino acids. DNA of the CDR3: TGCGCCAGCAGCTCCATGGTGAGGACTGAAGCTTTCTTT. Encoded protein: CASSSMVRTEAFF.

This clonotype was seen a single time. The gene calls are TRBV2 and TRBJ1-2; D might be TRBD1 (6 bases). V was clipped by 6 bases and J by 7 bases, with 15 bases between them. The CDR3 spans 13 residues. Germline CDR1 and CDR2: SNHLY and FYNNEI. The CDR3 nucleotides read TGTGCCAGCAGGGTAACAGGGATGGGTGGCTACACCTTC. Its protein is CASRVTGMGGYTF.

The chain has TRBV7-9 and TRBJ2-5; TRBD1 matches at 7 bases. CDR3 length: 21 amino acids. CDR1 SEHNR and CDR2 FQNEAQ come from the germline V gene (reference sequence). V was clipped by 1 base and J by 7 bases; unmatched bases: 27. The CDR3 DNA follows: TGTGCCAGCAGCTTAGATTATTGGGACAGCATATCCGAGCAGGGGAAAGGGACCCAGTACTTC. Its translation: CASSLDYWDSISEQGKGTQYF.